This is a list of T cell receptor beta chains from one sample in a study of CD8 T cells in ankylosing spondylitis. TCRdb analysed the 5' RACE reads with MiXCR anew, one entry per CDR3 protein. The sample has 350,000 to 400,000 distinct CDR3 sequences, roughly 20% seen once. The source material was blood, either unsorted or a sorted T cell fraction (not recorded which). These TCRs come from a male donor with ankylosing spondylitis or in good health (not recorded which). CDR3s include the opening cysteine and the closing phenylalanine or tryptophan. D genes are given only for firm matches. The size field is filled for only some rows; it gives once, few, many or a size class.

v_gene,d_gene,abundance,j_gene,CDR3aa,CDR3nt
TRBV12-3/TRBV12-4,.,many,TRBJ2-3,CASSLQSLSTDTQYF,TGTGCCAGCAGTTTACAGAGCTTGAGCACAGATACGCAGTATTTT
TRBV9,.,few,TRBJ2-7,CASIRAEQYF,TGTGCCAGCATAAGGGCCGAGCAGTACTTC
TRBV28,TRBD1,few,TRBJ2-7,CASSLDGQGERQYF,TGTGCCAGCAGTTTAGACGGACAGGGGGAAAGGCAGTACTTC
TRBV5-1,TRBD2,.,TRBJ2-5,CASSSGLAGGLLELETQYF,TGCGCCAGCAGCTCCGGACTAGCGGGGGGGCTTCTAGAATTGGAGACCCAGTACTTC
TRBV9,TRBD1,.,TRBJ1-5,CASSEQGARQPQHF,TGTGCCAGCAGCGAACAGGGGGCTCGGCAGCCCCAGCATTTT
TRBV28,TRBD1,few,TRBJ2-1,CASITHKMTGASSYNEQFF,TGTGCCAGCATAACCCACAAGATGACAGGGGCGAGCTCCTACAATGAGCAGTTCTTC
TRBV7-9,.,once,TRBJ2-3,CASSVPGQDTDTQYF,TGTGCCAGCAGCGTGCCGGGACAAGACACAGATACGCAGTATTTT
TRBV12-3/TRBV12-4,.,.,TRBJ2-1,CASSQAVYNEQFF,TGTGCCAGCAGTCAGGCGGTATACAATGAGCAGTTCTTC
TRBV5-4,.,few,TRBJ2-7,CASSYGDTYEQYF,TGTGCCAGCAGCTATGGGGACACCTACGAGCAGTACTTC
TRBV6-1,TRBD1,.,TRBJ1-6,CASRIHTGVNSPLHF,TGTGCCAGCAGGATACACACAGGGGTTAATTCACCCCTCCACTTT
TRBV20-1,.,.,TRBJ2-7,CSAAAPDPSYEQYF,TGCAGTGCAGCCGCCCCGGACCCTTCCTACGAGCAGTACTTC
TRBV11-1,TRBD2,few,TRBJ2-5,CASSSGLGGGATKETQYF,TGTGCCAGCAGCTCAGGACTAGGCGGGGGGGCGACAAAAGAGACCCAGTACTTC
TRBV20-1,TRBD1,few,TRBJ2-7,CSARAGTGGYEQYF,TGCAGTGCTAGAGCCGGGACAGGGGGCTACGAGCAGTACTTC
TRBV12-3/TRBV12-4,.,.,TRBJ2-2,CASSQDNTGELVF,TGTGCCAGCAGTCAGGACAACACCGGGGAGCTGGTTTTT
TRBV27,.,many,TRBJ1-2,CASSWGGGYGYTF,TGTGCCAGCAGTTGGGGCGGCGGCTATGGCTACACCTTC
TRBV20-1,.,.,TRBJ2-2,CSARVVGPANTGELFF,TGCAGTGCTAGAGTGGTAGGACCAGCGAACACCGGGGAGCTGTTTTTT
TRBV10-3,.,.,TRBJ2-1,CAISESRGAHYNEQFF,TGTGCCATCAGTGAGTCCCGCGGGGCTCACTACAATGAGCAGTTCTTC
TRBV20-1,.,few,TRBJ2-2,CSARERTAGELFF,TGCAGTGCTAGAGAGCGAACGGCCGGGGAGCTGTTTTTT
TRBV28,.,few,TRBJ2-7,CASSLIGEGAHEQYF,TGTGCCAGCAGTTTAATTGGGGAGGGGGCCCACGAGCAGTACTTC
TRBV11-2,.,many,TRBJ2-3,CASSGGPGTDTQYF,TGTGCCAGCAGCGGCGGTCCGGGCACAGATACGCAGTATTTT
TRBV12-3/TRBV12-4,.,.,TRBJ2-7,CASSLEGFSYEQYF,TGTGCCAGCAGTTTAGAGGGGTTTTCCTACGAGCAGTACTTC
TRBV27,.,.,TRBJ2-7,CASSFNRAHEQYF,TGTGCCAGCAGTTTTAACAGGGCGCACGAGCAGTACTTC
TRBV10-1,.,few,TRBJ2-3,CASNRPGTDTQYF,TGCGCCAGCAACCGCCCGGGCACAGATACGCAGTATTTT